These 9 T cell receptor beta chains came from one sample sequenced in a study of CD8+ T cells in alopecia areata. Following extraction, RNA underwent reverse transcription to cDNA, which served as the sequencing template. Measured with immunoSEQ multiplex PCR; TCRdb has only the in-frame clones, and not every one. The data contain roughly 150,000 clones, 55% to 65% of them singletons. Sequences were obtained from CD4+ T cells sorted from blood. These receptors were obtained from a human donor in good health.

This clone was detected a few times. The chain recombines TRBV4-1 with TRBJ2-1; D is possibly TRBD2 (5 bases). The CDR3 is 13 residues long. Germline V gives CDR1 MGHRA, CDR2 YSYEKL. Trimming took off 0 bases at V and 9 bases at J, with 9 bases between the two ends. The CDR3 reads CASSQEDFSEQFF. The CDR3 bases are TGCGCCAGCAGCCAAGAGGACTTCTCTGAGCAGTTCTTC.

J is TRBJ2-2 and V is TRBV6-5; the D is unclear. The CDR3 covers 13 residues. Germline V gives CDR1 MNHEY, CDR2 SVGAGI. V was trimmed by 10 bases and J by 6 bases, leaving 15 bases between them. CDR3 protein: CATLRRISGELFF. The DNA for the CDR3 is TGTGCCACCCTACGGAGAATCTCCGGGGAGCTGTTTTTT.

In its sample, this clone was seen a few times. This chain uses TRBV4-2 with TRBJ2-7; D perhaps matches TRBD2 (5 bases). The germline CDR1 and CDR2 sequences are LGHNA and YNFKEQ. With 2 bases removed from V and 1 base from J, the gap between germline ends came to 15 bases. CDR3 length: 16 amino acids. The CDR3 loop is CASSQLPDLGSYEQYF. The CDR3 DNA sequence: TGTGCCAGCAGCCAACTCCCGGACTTGGGATCCTACGAGCAGTACTTC.

This chain connects TRBV28 to TRBJ2-7; D is unclear. CDR1 is MDHEN and CDR2 is SYDVKM in the germline V gene. Trimming cost V 3 bases and J 9 bases, with 12 bases left between them. The CDR3 runs 12 residues. Here the CDR3 DNA reads TGTGCCAGCAGTTTCGCCCTCCAGTCGCAGTACTTC. Translated, it gives CASSFALQSQYF.

The CDR3 spells CSATGQGAGELFF. The CDR3 DNA reads TGCAGCGCAACGGGCCAGGGCGCCGGGGAGCTGTTTTTT. The V and J genes are TRBV29-1 and TRBJ2-2; a weak D match, TRBD1 (5 bases). Trimming removed 7 bases from V and 6 bases from J, with 15 bases in between. The CDR3 loop spans 13 amino acids. Germline CDR1 SQVTM, CDR2 ANQGSEA.

The chain carries TRBV13 and TRBJ2-5; 11 bases are shared with TRBD2. The CDR3 is made up of 15 amino acids. The junction had 4 bases not matched to a gene; V was cut back by 3 bases and J by 4 bases. Looked up from germline, CDR1 is PRHDT and CDR2 is FYEKMQ (reference sequence). CDR3 DNA: TGTGCCAGCAGCTTGACTAGCGGGACGCCAGAGACCCAGTACTTC. It is translated as CASSLTSGTPETQYF. The whole variable domain, remainder taken from reference TRBV13 and TRBJ2-5, is AAGVIQSPRHLIKEKRETATLKCYPIPRHDTVYWYQQGPGQDPQFLISFYEKMQSDKGSIPDRFSAQQFSDYHSELNMSSLELGDSALYFCASSLTSGTPETQYFGPGTRLLVL.

This chain uses TRBV9 with TRBJ2-7; no definite D call. V shed 0 bases and J shed 4 bases, with 8 bases lying between them. From germline, CDR1 is SGDLS and CDR2 YYNGEE. The CDR3 has 13 amino acids. The CDR3 bases are TGTGCCAGCAGCGTAGCTGTAGGTTACGAGCAGTACTTC. This encodes CASSVAVGYEQYF.

The J gene is TRBJ2-1, the V gene TRBV11-2; D might be TRBD1 or TRBD2, each matching 6 bases. Germline V gene lookup returns CDR1 SGHAT and CDR2 FQNNGV. Trimming pared 8 bases from V and 7 bases from J, leaving 15 bases between. The CDR3 length is 13 residues. The CDR3 here is CASGVGGGNEQFF. The CDR3, as DNA: TGTGCCAGCGGGGTAGGAGGGGGTAATGAGCAGTTCTTC.

The chain has TRBV6-1 and TRBJ2-5, with 11 bases identical to TRBD2. Unmatched junction bases numbered 5, after V lost 4 bases and J lost 1 base. This CDR3 has 16 residues. The V gene's germline CDR1 is MNHNS and CDR2 SASEGT. The DNA for the CDR3 is TGTGCCAGCAGTGTTGTAGCGGGAGGGGGCCAAGAGACCCAGTACTTC. Amino acid sequence: CASSVVAGGGQETQYF.